Below are 17 T cell receptor beta chains sequenced from a single sample in a study of CD8 T cells in ankylosing spondylitis. TCRdb processed the 5' RACE reads anew with MiXCR; each CDR3 protein has one entry. This repertoire shows approximately 260,000 distinct CDR3 sequences, more than 15% found once; its top ten account for around a third. The sample taken for sequencing was blood, either unsorted or a sorted T cell fraction (not recorded which). The origin of the receptors is a male donor with ankylosing spondylitis or in good health (not recorded which).

This clonotype was seen more than once but under ten times. This rearrangement joins TRBV7-6 to TRBJ2-3, with D possibly being TRBD2 (6 bases). Between the trimmed V and J ends, which lost 2 bases and 2 bases, there was a span of 14 bases. Germline-derived CDR1 and CDR2 are SGHVS and FNYEAQ. This CDR3 comprises 16 residues. The CDR3 DNA is TGTGCCAGCAGCTTATCATCGGGACTCAACACAGATACGCAGTATTTT. It specifies CASSLSSGLNTDTQYF.

The chain carries TRBV4-2 and TRBJ2-6; D remains unclear. The ends were cut back, 0 bases at V and 0 bases at J, with 6 bases in the middle. CDR1 LGHNA and CDR2 YNFKEQ come from the germline V gene. The CDR3 sequence is 16 residues long. CDR3 DNA sequence: TGTGCCAGCAGCCAAGATTTGAGCTCTGGGGCCAACGTCCTGACTTTC. Residues: CASSQDLSSGANVLTF.

This clonotype was picked up a small number of times. This chain connects TRBV12-5 to TRBJ2-5; D is undetermined. Germline V gene data show CDR1 as LGHNT and CDR2 as FRNRAP. The CDR3 is 15 amino acids. With 2 bases removed from V and 1 base from J, the gap between germline ends came to 11 bases. The CDR3 DNA is TGTGCTAGTGGTTTGTGGGGATCGGGCCAAGAGACCCAGTACTTC. Translating gives CASGLWGSGQETQYF. Combining the CDR3 with reference TRBV12-5 and TRBJ2-5 gives the whole variable domain DARVTQTPRHKVTEMGQEVTMRCQPILGHNTVFWYRQTMMQGLELLAYFRNRAPLDDSGMPKDRFSAEMPDATLATLKIQPSEPRDSAVYFCASGLWGSGQETQYFGPGTRLLVL.

This sequence joins TRBV30 and TRBJ2-3, with TRBD1 as a possible D gene (6 bases). CDR3 length: 15 amino acids. CDR1 is GTSNPN and CDR2 is SVGIG in the germline V gene (reference sequence). Trimming left V 0 bases short and J 0 bases short, with 10 bases between. In DNA, the CDR3 is TGTGCCTGGAGTGTAATGGACAGTAGCACAGATACGCAGTATTTT. Its protein is CAWSVMDSSTDTQYF.

This clonotype was counted between two and nine times. The chain recombines TRBV4-2 with TRBJ2-5; D could derive from TRBD1 or TRBD2 (5 bases each). V dropped 0 bases and J dropped 1 base, with 9 bases sitting between them. CDR3 length: 15 residues. Germline V gene sequence: CDR1 LGHNA, CDR2 YNFKEQ. The CDR3 bases are TGTGCCAGCAGCCAAGAAAGAGGGGCCCAAGAGACCCAGTACTTC. Its translation is CASSQERGAQETQYF.

The V call is TRBV29-1, the J call TRBJ2-5, with D perhaps matching TRBD1 (6 bases). V shed 6 bases and J shed 0 bases, with 11 bases lying between them. The length of the CDR3 is 13 residues. Germline V gives CDR1 SQVTM, CDR2 ANQGSEA. In DNA, the CDR3 is TGCAGCGTGCCACAGGGTTACCAAGAGACCCAGTACTTC. Translating gives CSVPQGYQETQYF.

This clonotype was observed a few times. This chain joins TRBV11-2 and TRBJ1-2; 7 nucleotides match TRBD1. The CDR3 runs 14 residues. Germline V lookup: CDR1 SGHAT, CDR2 FQNNGV. Trimming took 1 base from V and 4 from J; bases not matched to a gene: 3. The CDR3 DNA follows: TGTGCCAGCAGCTTAGTGGGGACAGTCTATGGCTACACCTTC. It translates to CASSLVGTVYGYTF.

The chain links TRBV7-2 to TRBJ2-1, with D maybe TRBD2 (6 bases). V lost 1 base and J 6 bases, leaving 13 bases between the germline ends. The CDR3 totals 15 residues. Germline CDR1 is SGHTA and CDR2 is FQGNSA. CDR3 amino acids: CASSLVSAGSNEQFF. The CDR3 nucleotides are TGTGCCAGCAGCTTAGTTTCTGCGGGAAGCAATGAGCAGTTCTTC. Using reference TRBV7-2 and TRBJ2-1 for the parts outside the CDR3, the full variable domain is GAGVSQSPSNKVTEKGKDVELRCDPISGHTALYWYRQSLGQGLEFLIYFQGNSAPDKSGLPSDRFSAERTGGSVSTLTIQRTQQEDSAVYLCASSLVSAGSNEQFFGPGTRLTVL.

V and J are TRBV12-3 or TRBV12-4 and TRBJ2-1, with 7 nucleotides matching TRBD2. V was clipped by 5 bases and J by 6 bases; unmatched bases: 13. This CDR3 has 16 amino acids. CDR3 sequence (DNA): TGTGCCAGCAGTGGCCCGCTTGCGGGAGTGCCCAATGAGCAGTTCTTC. Its protein is CASSGPLAGVPNEQFF.

This sequence joins TRBV5-1 and TRBJ2-2, with unresolved D. The CDR3 totals 13 residues. V was trimmed by 2 bases and J by 7 bases, leaving 9 bases between them. Per the germline V gene, CDR1 is SGHRS and CDR2 is YFSETQ. This CDR3 is CASSFSGNGELFF. The CDR3 region has the DNA TGCGCCAGCAGCTTTAGTGGGAACGGGGAGCTGTTTTTT.

At least ten counts were recorded for this clonotype. The chain carries TRBV5-1 and TRBJ2-7; 10 nucleotides agree with TRBD1. The V segment lost 4 bases and the J segment 5 bases; nucleotides outside the gene matches: 6. Germline V gives CDR1 SGHRS, CDR2 YFSETQ. The CDR3 runs 14 residues. The CDR3 protein is CASSLETGGDEQYF. DNA for the CDR3: TGCGCCAGCAGCCTCGAGACAGGGGGCGACGAGCAGTACTTC. Variable domain in full (rest from reference TRBV5-1 and TRBJ2-7): KAGVTQTPRYLIKTRGQQVTLSCSPISGHRSVSWYQQTPGQGLQFLFEYFSETQRNKGNFPGRFSGRQFSNSRSEMNVSTLELGDSALYLCASSLETGGDEQYFGPGTRLTVT.

This clonotype appeared many times. The chain has TRBV4-1 and TRBJ2-1; 9 bases match TRBD2. Germline-derived CDR1 and CDR2 are MGHRA and YSYEKL. The CDR3 has 19 amino acids. J gave up 5 bases and V 0 bases, and 14 bases lay outside the gene matches. CDR3 nucleotides: TGCGCCAGCAGCCAAGATTATGTTTTAGCGGGAGTCGGGGACAATGAGCAGTTCTTC. Its protein product is CASSQDYVLAGVGDNEQFF.

The CDR3 loop reads CASSQEEGRKNEQYF. In nucleotides, the CDR3 is TGTGCCAGCAGCCAAGAGGAGGGGAGAAAGAACGAGCAGTACTTC. The chain is built from TRBV4-2 and TRBJ2-7, with D perhaps TRBD2 (6 bases). Trimming left V 0 bases short and J 5 bases short, with 14 bases between. CDR3 length: 15 amino acids. Germline-derived CDR1 and CDR2 are LGHNA and YNFKEQ.

The chain couples TRBV7-3 to TRBJ2-5, with 7 positions matching TRBD1. V was clipped by 5 bases and J by 5 bases; unmatched bases: 5. The germline V gene has CDR1 SGHTA and CDR2 FQGTGA. The CDR3 runs to 13 residues. In DNA, the CDR3 is TGTGCCAGCAGCCCGACAGGGCTGGAGACCCAGTACTTC. As protein: CASSPTGLETQYF.

This chain's CDR3 is CASSQLIAGGGSYEQYF. The CDR3 DNA reads as TGTGCCAGCAGCCAACTAATAGCGGGAGGTGGATCCTACGAGCAGTACTTC. The rearrangement links TRBV4-2 to TRBJ2-7; TRBD2 agrees at 10 bases. The CDR3 has 17 residues. Germline lookup yields CDR1 LGHNA and CDR2 YNFKEQ. The trim removed 2 bases at V and 1 base at J, leaving 8 bases unmatched.

Only a few counts were recorded for this clonotype. This chain uses TRBV5-4 with TRBJ2-7; 7 bases align to TRBD2. After removal of 3 bases from V and 1 base from J, the junction contained 7 bases not matched to a gene. The CDR3 covers 15 residues. Germline V gene sequence: CDR1 SGHNT, CDR2 YYREEE (reference sequence). The CDR3 region is CASSSPTSSSYEQYF. The CDR3 bases are TGTGCCAGCAGCTCTCCGACTAGCAGTTCCTACGAGCAGTACTTC.

CDR3 protein: CASRKKGAERYNEQFF. CDR3 coding DNA: TGTGCCAGCAGAAAAAAAGGGGCAGAGAGATACAATGAGCAGTTCTTC. This chain connects TRBV6-1 to TRBJ2-1, with a possible D match to TRBD1 (5 bases). Deletions cut 6 bases from V and 4 bases from J, with 19 bases between. The CDR3 has 16 amino acids. CDR1 and CDR2 (germline): MNHNS, SASEGT.